These 18 T cell receptor beta chains came from one sample sequenced in a study of CD8 T cells in Susac syndrome. Roughly 0.45 to 1 ug RNA was reverse transcribed with random hexamers. MiXCR was run by TCRdb on the immunoSEQ multiplex PCR reads, yielding one entry per CDR3 protein. The repertoire has 200,000 to 300,000 distinct CDR3 sequences, about 95% of them found once; the top ten carry about 0.1%. The sample comprised CD4+ T cells from PBMCs. The receptors were sampled from a human donor with Susac syndrome.

This CDR3 reads CSGKIVANEQFF. The CDR3 DNA is TGCAGCGGCAAAATAGTCGCCAATGAGCAGTTCTTC. The chain combines TRBV29-1 with TRBJ2-1; no reliable D call. The germline V and J ends were trimmed by 7 bases and 6 bases, with 13 bases remaining between them. The CDR3 sequence is 12 residues long. Germline-derived CDR1 and CDR2 are SQVTM and ANQGSEA.

The chain carries TRBV29-1 and TRBJ2-3; 7 bases match TRBD2. V lost 4 bases and J lost 3; bases outside the gene matches: 10. This CDR3 contains 15 residues. The germline V gene encodes CDR1 SQVTM and CDR2 ANQGSEA. The CDR3, as DNA: TGCAGCGTTGGTGGTGTCGGGAGGATTACAGATACGCAGTATTTT. Protein: CSVGGVGRITDTQYF.

The chain links TRBV20-1 to TRBJ2-5; no reliable D call. Germline lookup yields CDR1 DFQATT and CDR2 SNEGSKA (reference sequence). Trimming took off 5 bases at V and 4 bases at J, with 8 bases between the two ends. The CDR3 has 11 amino acids. As DNA, the CDR3 is TGCAGTGCTGGCAAGGGAGAGACCCAGTACTTC. Amino acid sequence: CSAGKGETQYF.

V usage is TRBV20-1 and J usage is TRBJ1-2; D gene uncertain. Trimming stripped 0 bases from V and 1 base from J, with 9 bases between. This CDR3 is built from 14 residues. CDR1 and CDR2 from the germline V gene are DFQATT and SNEGSKA (reference sequence). The CDR3 spells CSARDSQINYGYTF. The CDR3 nucleotides read TGCAGTGCTAGAGATTCGCAGATTAACTATGGCTACACCTTC.

The rearrangement links TRBV29-1 to TRBJ2-7, with D perhaps matching TRBD1 or TRBD2 (6 bases each). From germline, CDR1 is SQVTM and CDR2 ANQGSEA. Trimming took off 5 bases at V and 7 bases at J, with 15 bases between the two ends. The CDR3 is made up of 12 amino acids. The CDR3 protein is CSVRGAGVEQYF. The DNA of the CDR3 is TGCAGCGTTAGGGGGGCGGGCGTGGAGCAGTACTTC.

The genes are TRBV29-1 and TRBJ2-5; 7 bases are shared with TRBD1. After removal of 4 bases from V and 5 bases from J, the junction contained 7 bases not matched to a gene. CDR3 size: 13 residues. CDR1 SQVTM and CDR2 ANQGSEA come from the germline V gene. In DNA form, the CDR3 reads TGCAGCGTTGTCAGGGGGTTCGGGGAGACCCAGTACTTC. It codes for CSVVRGFGETQYF.

J is TRBJ1-5 and V is TRBV28, with D maybe TRBD1 (6 bases). The V gene lost 7 bases and the J gene lost 13 bases, with 20 bases spanning the gap. This CDR3 contains 13 residues. Germline V gives CDR1 MDHEN, CDR2 SYDVKM. As DNA, the CDR3 is TGTGCCAGCACTGAGGGGGGCAATCAGTCTCAGCATTTT. Amino acid sequence: CASTEGGNQSQHF.

V is TRBV14 and J is TRBJ1-2, with no clear D. V dropped 0 bases and J dropped 5 bases, with 13 bases sitting between them. Germline V gene data show CDR1 as SGHDN and CDR2 as FVKESK. The CDR3 totals 15 residues. The DNA of the CDR3 is TGTGCCAGCAGCCAAGATGGAACAGTCCCATATGGCTACACCTTC. It yields the protein CASSQDGTVPYGYTF. The full variable domain, in which reference TRBV14 and TRBJ1-2 provide the parts outside the CDR3, is EAGVTQFPSHSVIEKGQTVTLRCDPISGHDNLYWYRRVMGKEIKFLLHFVKESKQDESGMPNNRFLAERTGGTYSTLKVQPAELEDSGVYFCASSQDGTVPYGYTFGSGTRLTVV.

As DNA, the CDR3 is TGCAGTGTTTCTGTAGCGGGAGGGACCGGGGAGCTGTTTTTT. This translates into CSVSVAGGTGELFF. The rearrangement uses TRBV20-1 and TRBJ2-2; 11 bases map to TRBD2. The CDR3 runs 14 residues. J lost 5 bases, V lost 7 bases, and 6 bases had no gene match. Germline-derived CDR1 and CDR2 are DFQATT and SNEGSKA (reference sequence).

The chain couples TRBV29-1 to TRBJ1-1; TRBD1 aligns across 9 bases. After removal of 5 bases from V and 4 bases from J, the junction contained 8 bases not matched to a gene. From germline, CDR1 is SQVTM and CDR2 ANQGSEA. The CDR3 spans 14 residues. Written as DNA, the CDR3 is TGCAGCGTTAAATCCGGGACAGGGACCACTGAAGCTTTCTTT. The encoded protein is CSVKSGTGTTEAFF.

The chain carries TRBV14 and TRBJ2-2, with 14 nucleotides matching TRBD2. J was trimmed by 6 bases and V by 2 bases; bases with no gene match: 11. The CDR3 is made up of 19 amino acids. In germline, CDR1 is SGHDN, CDR2 FVKESK. The CDR3 DNA reads TGTGCCAGCAGCCAACCACGGGGACTAGCGGGAGCCGAGTCCGGGGAGCTGTTTTTT. Translating it yields CASSQPRGLAGAESGELFF.

The CDR3 DNA reads TGTGCCAGCAGTTTACAGGGGAAACAAGAGACCCAGTACTTC. Residues: CASSLQGKQETQYF. The V gene is TRBV12-3 or TRBV12-4, the J gene TRBJ2-5; the D gene is possibly TRBD1 (6 bases). The CDR3 has 14 amino acids. The V gene lost 2 bases and the J gene lost 2 bases, with 9 bases spanning the gap.

The CDR3 sequence is CASSVSGRGPYEQYF. The CDR3 nucleotides read TGTGCCAGCAGCGTGTCCGGGAGGGGCCCCTACGAGCAGTACTTC. The chain couples TRBV9 to TRBJ2-7, with 8 nucleotides matching TRBD2. Germline CDR1 reads SGDLS; CDR2 reads YYNGEE. The CDR3 is made up of 15 amino acids. V shed 2 bases, J shed 2 bases, and the junction held 6 bases outside the gene matches.

V gene TRBV2 combines with J gene TRBJ2-7; the D call may be TRBD1 or TRBD2 (5 bases each). The CDR3 covers 13 residues. CDR1 and CDR2 (germline): SNHLY, FYNNEI. Trimming pared 6 bases from V and 0 bases from J, leaving 9 bases between. The CDR3 protein is CASRADISYEQYF. In nucleotides, the CDR3 is TGTGCCAGCAGAGCGGACATCTCCTACGAGCAGTACTTC.

This chain uses TRBV6-2 or TRBV6-3 with TRBJ2-2, with D perhaps TRBD1 (6 bases). CDR1 MNHEY and CDR2 SVGEGT come from the germline V gene. V lost 6 bases and J 4 bases, leaving 12 bases between the germline ends. This CDR3 contains 14 residues. The CDR3 nucleotides are TGTGCCAGCAGGGGGGCAGGCTCCACCGGGGAGCTGTTTTTT. Residues: CASRGAGSTGELFF.

The rearrangement uses TRBV20-1 and TRBJ1-1; TRBD1 matches 8 bases. The V gene's germline CDR1 is DFQATT and CDR2 SNEGSKA (reference sequence). The CDR3 is 10 amino acids. In nucleotides, the CDR3 is TGCAGCGTGCAGGGGGCGATAGCTTTCTTT. Protein product: CSVQGAIAFF.

The gene calls are TRBV6-4 and TRBJ2-2; TRBD1 agrees at 7 bases. Trimming removed 5 bases from V and 3 bases from J; junction bases left unmatched: 6. There are 15 residues in the CDR3. Germline V gene lookup returns CDR1 MRHNA and CDR2 SNTAGT. The CDR3 DNA sequence: TGTGCCAGCAGTCAAAGGACAGGCCACACCGGGGAGCTGTTTTTT. Its protein is CASSQRTGHTGELFF.

This chain links TRBV7-9 with TRBJ2-7; 10 nucleotides agree with TRBD2. With V trimmed by 2 bases and J by 7 bases, 5 bases remained unmatched. From germline, CDR1 is SEHNR and CDR2 FQNEAQ (reference sequence). There are 14 residues in the CDR3. This CDR3 reads CASSLIAGGREQYF. In DNA, the CDR3 is TGTGCCAGCAGCTTAATAGCGGGAGGTAGAGAGCAGTACTTC.